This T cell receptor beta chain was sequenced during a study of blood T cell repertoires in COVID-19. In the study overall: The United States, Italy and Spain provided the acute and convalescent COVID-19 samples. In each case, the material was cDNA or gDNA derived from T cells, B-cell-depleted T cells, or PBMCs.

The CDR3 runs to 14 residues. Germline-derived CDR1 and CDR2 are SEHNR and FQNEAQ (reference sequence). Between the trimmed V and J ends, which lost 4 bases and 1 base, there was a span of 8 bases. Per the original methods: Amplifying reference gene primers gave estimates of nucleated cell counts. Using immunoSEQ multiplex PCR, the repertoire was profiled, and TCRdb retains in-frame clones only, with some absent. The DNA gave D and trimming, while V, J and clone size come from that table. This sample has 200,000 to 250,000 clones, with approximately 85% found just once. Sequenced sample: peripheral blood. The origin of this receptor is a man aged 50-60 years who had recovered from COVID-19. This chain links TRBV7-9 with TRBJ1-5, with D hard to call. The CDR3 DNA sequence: TGTGCCAGCAGCTACTCCACGAGCAATCAGCCCCAGCATTTT. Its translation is CASSYSTSNQPQHF. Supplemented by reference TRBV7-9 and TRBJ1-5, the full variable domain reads DTGVSQNPRHKITKRGQNVTFRCDPISEHNRLYWYRQTLGQGPEFLTYFQNEAQLEKSRLLSDRFSAERPKGSFSTLEIQRTEQGDSAMYLCASSYSTSNQPQHFGDGTRLSIL.